One sample yielded the 4 T cell receptor beta chains listed below, sequenced in a study of human T cells and chemical hapten exposure. TCRdb re-derived calls from the RACE reads in MiXCR, one entry per CDR3 protein. The repertoire holds 350,000 or so distinct CDR3 sequences, with around 7% as singletons. The time point was: patch test 1, 2 weeks after DPC sensitization. Noted treatment: therapeutic diphenylcyclopropenone sensitization with weekly scalp DPC. The material sequenced was whole blood, taken in connection with sensitization to the hapten diphenylcyclopropenone (DPC). The origin of the receptors is a young woman with alopecia areata. Some clones in this sample may be carry-over from other donors' samples.

Written as DNA, the CDR3 is TGTGCCAGCACCCAAGGACAGGGGGCGTCCTACGAGCAGTACTTC. Residues: CASTQGQGASYEQYF. J is TRBJ2-7 and V is TRBV12-3 or TRBV12-4; 11 positions match TRBD1. V shed 7 bases, J shed 1 base, and the junction held 6 bases outside the gene matches. This CDR3 spans 15 amino acids.

This clonotype was seen a few times. V is TRBV6-2 or TRBV6-3 and J is TRBJ2-2, with TRBD1 matching over 7 bases. The germline gives CDR1 MNHEY, CDR2 SVGEGT. The J segment lost 6 bases and the V segment lost 5 bases, leaving 12 bases of the junction unmatched. This CDR3 contains 16 residues. In DNA form, the CDR3 reads TGTGCCAGCAGTCCCCCCCGACAGGGCACGGCCGGGGAGCTGTTTTTT. Residues: CASSPPRQGTAGELFF.

This clonotype was picked up many times. This sequence joins TRBV20-1 and TRBJ2-1; 8 positions agree with TRBD2. The CDR3 loop spans 13 amino acids. V lost 5 bases and J lost 5; bases outside the gene matches: 5. Germline-derived CDR1 and CDR2 are DFQATT and SNEGSKA (reference sequence). The CDR3 nucleotides read TGCAGTGCTGGAAGGACTAGCAACAATGAGCAGTTCTTC. This gives the protein CSAGRTSNNEQFF.

The chain employs TRBV4-1 and TRBJ1-2; 8 nucleotides align to TRBD1. V shed 1 base, J shed 8 bases, and the junction held 12 bases outside the gene matches. Germline V gene data show CDR1 as MGHRA and CDR2 as YSYEKL. The CDR3 is made up of 16 amino acids. The CDR3 DNA follows: TGCGCCAGCAGCCAAGCCGGGACAGGTACTTGGATAGGCTACACCTTC. It translates to CASSQAGTGTWIGYTF.